The entry below gives a single T cell receptor (beta chain) sequence along with its context. Its antigen is currently unknown. The sample originates from a study of regulatory and conventional T cells in RAG deficiency. Study-wide results and limits: Omenn patients showed >80% Treg-Tconv overlap and shorter CDR3 lengths. These Omenn syndrome Treg sorts may hold peripherally activated cells instead.

This CDR3 has 15 residues. Looked up from germline, CDR1 is SGHVS and CDR2 is FQNEAQ. V lost 3 bases and J lost 6; bases outside the gene matches: 7. Produced via immunoSEQ multiplex PCR; TCRdb's table is partial and in-frame only. The sample carries tens of thousands of clones, about 89% recorded once. Blood CD4+ CD25-high CD127-low regulatory T cells supplied the genomic DNA template. These data were also reused for a study on regulatory T cells. This second study says: The PCR used 52 TRBV and 13 TRBJ primers.

Sequencing was done on a sample of Tregs sorted from blood. The source is a human donor in good health. The chain links TRBV7-8 to TRBJ1-5; 8 bases are shared with TRBD1. In DNA form, the CDR3 reads TGTGCCAGCAGCTTCGACAGGGGAAGTAGTCAGCCCCAGCATTTT. It is translated as CASSFDRGSSQPQHF.